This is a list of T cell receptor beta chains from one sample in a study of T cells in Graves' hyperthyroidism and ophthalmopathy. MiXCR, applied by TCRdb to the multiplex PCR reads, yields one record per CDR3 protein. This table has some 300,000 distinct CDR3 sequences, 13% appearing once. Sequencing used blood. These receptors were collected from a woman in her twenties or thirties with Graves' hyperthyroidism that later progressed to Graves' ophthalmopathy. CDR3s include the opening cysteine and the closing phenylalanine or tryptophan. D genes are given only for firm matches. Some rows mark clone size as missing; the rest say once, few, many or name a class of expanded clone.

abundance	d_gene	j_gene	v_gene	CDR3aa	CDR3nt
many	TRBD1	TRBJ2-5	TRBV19	CASSVSSFSRTGGTKTQYF	TGTGCCAGTAGTGTGTCCTCCTTCTCTCGGACAGGGGGAACTAAGACCCAGTACTTC
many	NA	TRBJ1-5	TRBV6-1	CASSEQVPQPQHF	TGTGCCAGCAGTGAGCAGGTTCCCCAGCCCCAGCATTTT
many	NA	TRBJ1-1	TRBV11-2	CASSLVGGGETEAFF	TGTGCCAGCAGCTTAGTCGGGGGGGGAGAGACTGAAGCTTTCTTT
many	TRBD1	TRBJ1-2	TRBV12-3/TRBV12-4	CASSPDRALLANYGYTF	TGTGCCAGCAGCCCGGACAGGGCGCTCCTAGCTAACTATGGCTACACCTTC
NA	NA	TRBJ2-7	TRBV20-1	CSAGGLRGPLLNEQYF	TGCAGTGCTGGGGGACTGAGGGGGCCACTCCTCAACGAGCAGTACTTC
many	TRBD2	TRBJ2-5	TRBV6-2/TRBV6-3	CASSPAAGDQETQYF	TGTGCCAGCAGTCCGGCGGCGGGAGATCAGGAGACCCAGTACTTC
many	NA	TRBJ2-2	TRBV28	CASSLLAKGDTGELFF	TGTGCCAGCAGTTTATTGGCCAAGGGGGACACCGGGGAGCTGTTTTTT
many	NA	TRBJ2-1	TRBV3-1	CASSQVVGGSYNEQFF	TGTGCCAGCAGCCAAGTTGTCGGGGGCTCCTACAATGAGCAGTTCTTC
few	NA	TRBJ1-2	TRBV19	CASSIQGHYGYTF	TGTGCCAGTAGTATCCAGGGACATTATGGCTACACCTTC
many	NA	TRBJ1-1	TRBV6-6	CASSYSISTGTEAFF	TGTGCCAGCAGTTACTCGATCAGTACAGGGACTGAAGCTTTCTTT
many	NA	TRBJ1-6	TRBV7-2	CASSPRGGRFLERSPLHF	TGTGCCAGCAGCCCCCGGGGGGGCCGGTTCTTGGAAAGGTCACCCCTCCACTTT
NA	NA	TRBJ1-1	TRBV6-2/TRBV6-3	CATSSIRGGTEAFF	TGTGCCACGTCATCTATCAGGGGAGGCACTGAAGCTTTCTTT
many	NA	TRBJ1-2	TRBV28	CASSWGRDGYTF	TGTGCCAGCAGTTGGGGCAGGGATGGCTACACCTTC
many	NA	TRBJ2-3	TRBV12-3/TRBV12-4	CASGSFWSTDTQYF	TGTGCCAGCGGATCATTCTGGAGTACAGATACGCAGTATTTT
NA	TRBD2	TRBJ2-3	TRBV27	CASRVAGGPPDTQYF	TGTGCCAGCAGGGTAGCGGGAGGGCCCCCAGATACGCAGTATTTT
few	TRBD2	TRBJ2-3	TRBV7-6	CASSLVGSGRAGGTDTQYF	TGTGCCAGCAGCTTAGTTGGTAGCGGGAGGGCCGGAGGGACAGATACGCAGTATTTT
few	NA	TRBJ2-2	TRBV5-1	CASSFGTVTGELFF	TGCGCCAGCAGCTTCGGGACTGTCACCGGGGAGCTGTTTTTT
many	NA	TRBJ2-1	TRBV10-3	CAISLLADNYNEQFF	TGTGCCATTTCCCTTCTAGCAGATAACTACAATGAGCAGTTCTTC